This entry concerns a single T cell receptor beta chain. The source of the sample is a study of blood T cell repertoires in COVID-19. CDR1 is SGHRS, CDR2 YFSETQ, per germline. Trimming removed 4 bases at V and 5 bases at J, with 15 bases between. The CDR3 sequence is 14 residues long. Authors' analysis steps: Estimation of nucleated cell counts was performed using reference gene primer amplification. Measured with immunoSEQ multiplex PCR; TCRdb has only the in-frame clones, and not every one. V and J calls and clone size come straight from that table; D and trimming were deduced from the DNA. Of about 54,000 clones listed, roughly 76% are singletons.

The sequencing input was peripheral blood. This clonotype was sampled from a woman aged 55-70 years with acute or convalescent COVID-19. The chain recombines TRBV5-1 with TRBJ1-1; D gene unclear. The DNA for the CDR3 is TGCGCCAGCAGCCCCGTGAGAGGAGGGACTGAAGCTTTCTTT. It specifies CASSPVRGGTEAFF.